The 21 T cell receptor beta chains given below trace back to one sample, sequenced in a study of shared clonotypes between healthy human individuals. Some clones are missing from TCRdb's copy, which holds only in-frame ones; the method was immunoSEQ multiplex PCR. The sample has approximately 980,000 clones; about 80% are singletons. The sample was memory CD4+ T cells sorted from blood. Subset defined: CD45RA-negative fraction. All receptors come from a man between 18 and 35 years old in good health.

The chain links TRBV5-4 to TRBJ2-7, with D uncertain. The CDR3 is 13 amino acids. Deletions cut 4 bases from V and 1 base from J, with 9 bases between. Per germline, CDR1 SGHNT and CDR2 YYREEE (reference sequence). CDR3 protein: CASSRRNSYEQYF. CDR3 bases: TGTGCCAGCAGCCGTAGAAATTCCTACGAGCAGTACTTC.

The rearrangement uses TRBV9 and TRBJ1-6; D unresolved. Trimming left V 3 bases short and J 9 bases short, with 13 bases between. This CDR3 is built from 14 residues. Germline V gene sequence: CDR1 SGDLS, CDR2 YYNGEE. The CDR3 spells CASSGALGGSPLHF. The CDR3 bases are TGTGCCAGCAGCGGGGCCCTCGGTGGTTCACCCCTCCACTTT. Drawing the rest from reference TRBV9 and TRBJ1-6, the complete variable domain is DSGVTQTPKHLITATGQRVTLRCSPRSGDLSVYWYQQSLDQGLQFLIQYYNGEERAKGNILERFSAQQFPDLHSELNLSSLELGDSALYFCASSGALGGSPLHFGNGTRLTVT.

In its sample, this clone was seen once. This sequence joins TRBV19 and TRBJ2-5; 10 bases line up with TRBD1. Germline CDR1 is LNHDA and CDR2 is SQIVND (reference sequence). V shed 4 bases and J 4 bases; nucleotides not matched to a gene: 9. CDR3 length: 16 amino acids. The CDR3 loop reads CASSTGTGELRETQYF. The CDR3 DNA reads as TGTGCCAGTAGTACCGGGACAGGGGAATTGCGAGAGACCCAGTACTTC.

The rearrangement uses TRBV6-5 and TRBJ2-7; D remains unclear. The germline V gene encodes CDR1 MNHEY and CDR2 SVGAGI. Deletions cut 0 bases from V and 1 base from J, with 10 bases between. This CDR3 has 15 residues. The CDR3 here is CASSYSSGSSYEQYF. DNA for the CDR3: TGTGCCAGCAGTTACTCGTCAGGCTCATCCTACGAGCAGTACTTC.

The rearrangement uses TRBV28 and TRBJ1-4; TRBD1 is a possible D gene (6 bases). This CDR3 comprises 15 residues. CDR1 is MDHEN, CDR2 SYDVKM, per germline. V was shortened by 6 bases and J by 7 bases, with 18 bases between the two germline ends. The CDR3 nucleotides read TGTGCCAGCAGCCCCCCGATAGGGGGGAGTGAAAAACTGTTTTTT. It codes for CASSPPIGGSEKLFF.

This clone appeared a few times. J is TRBJ1-5 and V is TRBV15, with 7 bases that match TRBD1. J gave up 5 bases and V 0 bases, and 4 bases lay outside the gene matches. CDR1 is LNHNV, CDR2 YYDKDF, per germline (reference sequence). The CDR3 has 15 residues. As DNA, the CDR3 is TGTGCCACCAGCAGAGATCCCAGGGGGGATCAGCCCCAGCATTTT. It encodes CATSRDPRGDQPQHF.

This chain links TRBV27 with TRBJ2-6; D is undetermined. The ends were cut back, 6 bases at V and 0 bases at J, with 3 bases in the middle. This CDR3 spans 13 amino acids. CDR1 is MNHEY, CDR2 SMNVEV, per germline (reference sequence). CDR3 protein: CASRSSGANVLTF. The CDR3 DNA is TGTGCCAGCAGGAGCTCTGGGGCCAACGTCCTGACTTTC.

This chain links TRBV27 with TRBJ1-2; 12 bases map to TRBD1. The V and J ends lost 7 bases and 3 bases, in that order; junction bases with no gene match: 9. Germline V gene lookup returns CDR1 MNHEY and CDR2 SMNVEV (reference sequence). The CDR3 runs 16 residues. The CDR3 protein is CASTSIWDRGHYGYTF. Here the CDR3 DNA reads TGTGCCAGCACCTCAATTTGGGACAGGGGGCACTATGGCTACACCTTC.

V and J are TRBV7-2 and TRBJ1-5, with TRBD1 matching 7 bases. The CDR3 totals 15 residues. After removal of 1 base from V and 5 bases from J, the junction contained 5 bases not matched to a gene. Germline CDR1 and CDR2: SGHTA and FQGNSA. CDR3 DNA sequence: TGTGCCAGCAGCTTAGTGGCAGGGGGGGATCAGCCCCAGCATTTT. It encodes CASSLVAGGDQPQHF.

The CDR3 region has the DNA TGTGCCAGCACCACCCCGACCACAGGGGAGAGAAACACCATATATTTT. It specifies CASTTPTTGERNTIYF. The rearrangement joins TRBV28 to TRBJ1-3, with 7 bases lining up with TRBD1. J lost 5 bases, V lost 7 bases, and 14 bases had no gene match. This CDR3 contains 16 residues. In germline, CDR1 is MDHEN, CDR2 SYDVKM.

The CDR3 region has the DNA TGCGCCAGCAGCCAGGACTGGAGTGGCACAGATACGCAGTATTTT. Protein product: CASSQDWSGTDTQYF. The chain employs TRBV4-3 and TRBJ2-3; possible D gene TRBD2, 5 bases. The CDR3 runs to 15 residues. V was cut by 3 bases and J by 1 base, with 11 bases left in between. From germline, CDR1 is LGHNA and CDR2 YSLEER.

The gene calls are TRBV18 and TRBJ1-2, with TRBD1 matching 7 bases. The CDR3 contains 14 residues. The germline CDR1 and CDR2 sequences are KGHSH and LQKENI. Trimming cost V 6 bases and J 4 bases; bases outside gene matches: 8. The CDR3 reads CASSTATGRYGYTF. The CDR3 DNA reads as TGTGCCAGCTCTACGGCGACAGGGCGCTATGGCTACACCTTC.

The chain is built from TRBV4-3 and TRBJ2-1; 9 bases are a match to TRBD2. There are 15 residues in the CDR3. Germline lookup yields CDR1 LGHNA and CDR2 YSLEER. With 2 bases clipped from V and 8 bases from J, the junction kept 7 bases outside the gene matches. The CDR3 coding sequence is TGCGCCAGCAGCCAAAATAGCGGGAGTGAGTATGAGCAGTTCTTC. Protein sequence: CASSQNSGSEYEQFF.

This clone was seen more than once but under ten times. V gene TRBV2 combines with J gene TRBJ2-2; 10 nucleotides line up with TRBD1. The CDR3 runs 18 residues. CDR1 and CDR2 from the germline V gene are SNHLY and FYNNEI. Germline trimming cut 0 bases from V and 0 bases from J; bases unmatched to any gene: 4. CDR3 nucleotides: TGTGCCAGCAGTGAAGCTCCGGGACAGGGGACGAACACCGGGGAGCTGTTTTTT. This codes for CASSEAPGQGTNTGELFF.

The CDR3 bases are TGTGCCATCATGGAGGGACAGGGGGCAGGAGGGGAGCTGTTTTTT. Amino acids: CAIMEGQGAGGELFF. The chain has TRBV10-3 and TRBJ2-2, with 12 positions matching TRBD1. Germline CDR1 ENHRY, CDR2 SYGVKD. The J segment lost 8 bases and the V segment lost 7 bases, leaving 8 bases of the junction unmatched. CDR3 length equals 15 residues.

On this clone itself: A far larger clone is just one base off, so this is likely a read error. Other DNA variants within this sample encode the same CDR3. V gene TRBV11-2 combines with J gene TRBJ2-2; D remains unclear. Germline V lookup: CDR1 SGHAT, CDR2 FQNNGV. The V end lost 3 bases, the J end lost 4 bases, and 3 bases lay between the germline ends. The CDR3 sequence is 12 residues long. The CDR3 region has the DNA TGTGCCAGCAGCTTGGGCACCGGGGAGCTGTTTTTT. Amino acid sequence: CASSLGTGELFF.

Ten or more counts support this clone. This chain connects TRBV6-6 to TRBJ1-5; D uncertain. Trimming left V 7 bases short and J 4 bases short, with 14 bases between. This CDR3 has 14 residues. Germline-derived CDR1 and CDR2 are MNHNY and SVGAGI (reference sequence). The CDR3 spells CASTLDTSNQPQHF. CDR3 sequence (DNA): TGTGCCAGCACTTTAGACACCTCGAATCAGCCCCAGCATTTT.

The genes are TRBV9 and TRBJ2-1; TRBD2 might be the D (6 bases). CDR3 length: 13 residues. Germline loops: CDR1 SGDLS, CDR2 YYNGEE. V lost 0 bases, J lost 9 bases, and 10 bases lay in between. CDR3 residues: CASSVGGVTEQFF. The DNA for the CDR3 is TGTGCCAGCAGCGTAGGCGGGGTTACTGAGCAGTTCTTC.

The V and J genes are TRBV15 and TRBJ2-1, with 12 bases lining up with TRBD1. The CDR3 has 15 residues. The germline CDR1 and CDR2 sequences are LNHNV and YYDKDF (reference sequence). V trimming: 3 bases; J trimming: 8 bases; junction bases outside the gene matches: 5. The CDR3 spells CATSRGDRGQDEQFF. DNA for the CDR3: TGTGCCACCAGCAGGGGGGACAGGGGGCAGGATGAGCAGTTCTTC.

V gene TRBV10-3 combines with J gene TRBJ2-1, with D perhaps being TRBD1 or TRBD2 (5 bases each). There are 13 residues in the CDR3. Germline CDR1 is ENHRY and CDR2 is SYGVKD. V was cut by 6 bases and J by 8 bases, with 14 bases left in between. CDR3 bases: TGTGCCATCAGCCCGAGGGGTTTCGATGAGCAGTTCTTC. This codes for CAISPRGFDEQFF.

V is TRBV27 and J is TRBJ2-7, with 13 positions matching TRBD2. CDR1 and CDR2 from the germline V gene are MNHEY and SMNVEV (reference sequence). V was clipped by 10 bases and J by 4 bases; unmatched bases: 4. CDR3 size: 13 residues. In DNA, the CDR3 is TGTGCCACAAGACTAGCGGGGGGTTACGAGCAGTACTTC. Translated: CATRLAGGYEQYF.